This T cell receptor beta chain was profiled in a study of T cell responses to AZD1222 COVID-19 vaccine. Study results and caveats: The donor cohort was predominantly white British with a female majority, and clonal diversity may have been underestimated. The repertoires were collected only after the peak T cell response.

Note on this clone: Its antigen is as yet unknown.

Trimming took 6 bases from V and 0 from J, leaving 14 bases between them. Germline V gene lookup returns CDR1 LNHDA and CDR2 SQIVND (reference sequence). The CDR3 spans 15 residues. The protocol was immunoSEQ multiplex PCR, while the TCRdb copy is restricted to in-frame clones and leaves out a portion. The table lists about 170,000 clones, approximately 88% of them singletons, with 0.95% to 1.1% in the top ten. Second-dose schedules of about 4 or about 12 weeks were combined. The chain uses TRBV19 and TRBJ1-2; D is perhaps TRBD1 (5 bases). Sequences were derived from peripheral blood, sampled 28 days after the second AZD1222 dose. This receptor was obtained from an adult who received the AZD1222 COVID-19 vaccine. As DNA, the CDR3 is TGTGCCAGTAGGCTCCGGGACGGTTCTAACTATGGCTACACCTTC. It specifies CASRLRDGSNYGYTF.